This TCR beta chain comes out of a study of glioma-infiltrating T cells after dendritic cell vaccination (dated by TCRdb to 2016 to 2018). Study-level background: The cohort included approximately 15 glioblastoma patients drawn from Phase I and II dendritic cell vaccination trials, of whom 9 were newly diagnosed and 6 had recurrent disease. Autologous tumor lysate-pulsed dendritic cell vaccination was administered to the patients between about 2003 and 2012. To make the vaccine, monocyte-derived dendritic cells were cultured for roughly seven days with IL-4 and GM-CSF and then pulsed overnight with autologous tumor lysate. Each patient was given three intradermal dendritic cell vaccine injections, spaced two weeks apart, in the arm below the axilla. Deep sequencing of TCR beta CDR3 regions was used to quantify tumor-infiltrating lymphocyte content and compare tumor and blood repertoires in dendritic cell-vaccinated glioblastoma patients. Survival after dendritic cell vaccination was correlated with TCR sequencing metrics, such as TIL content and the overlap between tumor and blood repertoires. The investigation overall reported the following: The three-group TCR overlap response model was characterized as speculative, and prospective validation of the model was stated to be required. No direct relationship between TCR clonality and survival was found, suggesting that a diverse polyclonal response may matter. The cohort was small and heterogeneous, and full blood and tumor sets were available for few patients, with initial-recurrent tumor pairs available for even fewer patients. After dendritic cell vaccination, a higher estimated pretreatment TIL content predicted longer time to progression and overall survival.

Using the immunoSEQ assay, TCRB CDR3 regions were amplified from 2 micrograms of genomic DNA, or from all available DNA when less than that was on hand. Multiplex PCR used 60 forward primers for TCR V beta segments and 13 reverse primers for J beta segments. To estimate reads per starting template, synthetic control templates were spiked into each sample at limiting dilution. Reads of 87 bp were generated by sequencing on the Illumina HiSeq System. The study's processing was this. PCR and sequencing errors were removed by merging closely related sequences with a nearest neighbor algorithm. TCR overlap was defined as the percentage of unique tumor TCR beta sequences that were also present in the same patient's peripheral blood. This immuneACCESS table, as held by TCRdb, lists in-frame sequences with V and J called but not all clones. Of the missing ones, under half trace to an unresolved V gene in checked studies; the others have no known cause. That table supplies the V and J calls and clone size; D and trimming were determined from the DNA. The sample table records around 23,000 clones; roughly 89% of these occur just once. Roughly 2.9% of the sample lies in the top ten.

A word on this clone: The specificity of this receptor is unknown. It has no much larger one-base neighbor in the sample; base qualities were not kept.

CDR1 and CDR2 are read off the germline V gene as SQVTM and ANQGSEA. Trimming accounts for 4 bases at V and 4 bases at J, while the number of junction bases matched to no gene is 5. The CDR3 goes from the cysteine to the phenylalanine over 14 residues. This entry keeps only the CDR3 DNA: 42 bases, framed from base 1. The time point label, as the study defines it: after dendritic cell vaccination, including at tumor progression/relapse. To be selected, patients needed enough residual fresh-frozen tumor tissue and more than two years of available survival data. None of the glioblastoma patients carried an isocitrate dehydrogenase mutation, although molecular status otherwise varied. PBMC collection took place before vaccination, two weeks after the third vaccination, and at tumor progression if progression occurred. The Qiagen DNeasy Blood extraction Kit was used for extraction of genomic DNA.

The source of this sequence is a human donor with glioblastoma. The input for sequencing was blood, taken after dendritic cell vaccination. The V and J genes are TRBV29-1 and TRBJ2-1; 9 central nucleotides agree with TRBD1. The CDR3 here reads CSVVRDRAYNEQFF. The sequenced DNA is TGCAGCGTTGTGCGGGACAGGGCTTACAATGAGCAGTTCTTC.